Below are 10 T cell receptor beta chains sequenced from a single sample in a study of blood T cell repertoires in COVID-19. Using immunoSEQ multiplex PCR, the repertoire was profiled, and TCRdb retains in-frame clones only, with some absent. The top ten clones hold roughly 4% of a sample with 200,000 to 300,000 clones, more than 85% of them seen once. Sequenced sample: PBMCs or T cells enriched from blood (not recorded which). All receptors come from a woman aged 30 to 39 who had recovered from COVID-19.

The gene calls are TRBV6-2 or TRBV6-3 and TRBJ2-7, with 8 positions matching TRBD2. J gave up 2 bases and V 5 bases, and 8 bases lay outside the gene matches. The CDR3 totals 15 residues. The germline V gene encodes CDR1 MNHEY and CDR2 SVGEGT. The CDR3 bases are TGTGCCAGCAGTCGAAAGCGGGAGCCTACCTACGAGCAGTACTTC. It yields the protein CASSRKREPTYEQYF.

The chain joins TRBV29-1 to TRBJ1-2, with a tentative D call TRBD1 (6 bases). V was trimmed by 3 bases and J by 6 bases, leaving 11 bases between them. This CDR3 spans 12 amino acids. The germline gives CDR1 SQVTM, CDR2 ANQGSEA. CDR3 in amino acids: CSVDRTVDGYTF. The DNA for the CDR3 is TGCAGCGTTGATCGGACAGTGGATGGCTACACCTTC.

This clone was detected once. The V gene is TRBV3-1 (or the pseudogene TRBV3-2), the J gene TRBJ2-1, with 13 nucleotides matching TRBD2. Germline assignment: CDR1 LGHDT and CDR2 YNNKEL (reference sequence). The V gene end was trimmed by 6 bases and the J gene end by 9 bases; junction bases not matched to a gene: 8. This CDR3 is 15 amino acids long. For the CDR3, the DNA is TGTGCCAGCAGTCCTGGACTAGCGGGAGTTGTTGAGCAGTTCTTC. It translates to CASSPGLAGVVEQFF.

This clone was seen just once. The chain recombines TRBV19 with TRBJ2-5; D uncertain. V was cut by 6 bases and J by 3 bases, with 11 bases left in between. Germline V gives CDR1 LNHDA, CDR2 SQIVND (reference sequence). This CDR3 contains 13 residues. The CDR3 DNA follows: TGTGCCAGTAGGGAACACAGCAAAGAGACCCAGTACTTC. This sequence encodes CASREHSKETQYF.

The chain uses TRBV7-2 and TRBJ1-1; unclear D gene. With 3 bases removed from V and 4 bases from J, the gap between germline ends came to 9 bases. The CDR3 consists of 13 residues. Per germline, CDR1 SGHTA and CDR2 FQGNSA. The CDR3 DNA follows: TGTGCCAGCAGCTTGGAGGGAGGCACTGAAGCTTTCTTT. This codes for CASSLEGGTEAFF.

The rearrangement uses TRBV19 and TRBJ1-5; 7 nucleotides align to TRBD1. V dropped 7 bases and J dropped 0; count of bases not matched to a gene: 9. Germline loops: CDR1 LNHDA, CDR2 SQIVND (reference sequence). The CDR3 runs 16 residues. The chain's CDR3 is CASMPGTDYSNQPQHF. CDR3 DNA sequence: TGTGCCAGTATGCCCGGGACAGATTATAGCAATCAGCCCCAGCATTTT.

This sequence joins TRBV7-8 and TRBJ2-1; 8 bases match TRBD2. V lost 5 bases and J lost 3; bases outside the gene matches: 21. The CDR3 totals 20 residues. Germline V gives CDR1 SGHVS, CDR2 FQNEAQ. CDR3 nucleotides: TGTGCCAGCAGCGTAGGGGATGGACTAGCCCCGTCTCGGCTCTACAATGAGCAGTTCTTC. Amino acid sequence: CASSVGDGLAPSRLYNEQFF.

As DNA, the CDR3 is TGTGCCAGCAGCCCCGACAGGATTGGAAACACCATATATTTT. Its translation: CASSPDRIGNTIYF. The V call is TRBV11-2, the J call TRBJ1-3, with a tentative D call TRBD1 (6 bases). CDR3 length equals 14 residues. V lost 5 bases, J lost 3 bases, and 11 bases lay in between. CDR1 and CDR2 from the germline V gene are SGHAT and FQNNGV.

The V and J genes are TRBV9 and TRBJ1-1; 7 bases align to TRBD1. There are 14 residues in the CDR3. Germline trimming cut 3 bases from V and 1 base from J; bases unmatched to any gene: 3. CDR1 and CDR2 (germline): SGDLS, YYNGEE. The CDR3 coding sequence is TGTGCCAGCAGCGCCTGGACAGGGAACACTGAAGCTTTCTTT. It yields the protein CASSAWTGNTEAFF. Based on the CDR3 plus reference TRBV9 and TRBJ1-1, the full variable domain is DSGVTQTPKHLITATGQRVTLRCSPRSGDLSVYWYQQSLDQGLQFLIQYYNGEERAKGNILERFSAQQFPDLHSELNLSSLELGDSALYFCASSAWTGNTEAFFGQGTRLTVV.

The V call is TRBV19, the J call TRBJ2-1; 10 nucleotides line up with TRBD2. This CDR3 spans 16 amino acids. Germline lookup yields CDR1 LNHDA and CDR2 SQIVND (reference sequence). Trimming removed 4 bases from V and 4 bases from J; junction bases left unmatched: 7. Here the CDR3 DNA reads TGTGCCAGTAGTAGTAAAGGACTAGCGGAGTACAATGAGCAGTTCTTC. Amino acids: CASSSKGLAEYNEQFF.